The clone carrying this TCR beta chain showed up just a few times. The sample is drawn from a study of blood T cell repertoires in COVID-19. About the research overall: Italy, Spain and the United States were the sources of the convalescent and acute COVID-19 samples. T cells, B-cell-depleted T cells, or PBMCs supplied cDNA or gDNA.

This CDR3 has 15 amino acids. The ends lost 4 bases at V and 3 bases at J; junction bases unmatched: 2. In germline, CDR1 is MNHEY, CDR2 SMNVEV (reference sequence). The authors' processing: Using reference gene primer amplification, nucleated cell counts were estimated. TCRdb's table, derived via immunoSEQ multiplex PCR, lists solely in-frame clones and lacks some. V, J and clone size are taken as reported in that table, and D and trimming were inferred from the DNA itself. The sample includes around 280,000 clones, about 86% of them seen just once. This receptor was obtained from a woman aged 25 to 39 who had recovered from COVID-19. Sequences were obtained from peripheral blood. V usage is TRBV27 and J usage is TRBJ2-2; TRBD1 matches at 10 bases. CDR3 loop: CASSWGQGHTGELFF. DNA for the CDR3: TGTGCCAGCAGTTGGGGACAGGGGCACACCGGGGAGCTGTTTTTT.